What follows are 32 T cell receptor beta chains derived from one specimen sequenced in a study of T cells after yellow fever vaccination. TCRdb reanalysed the 5' RACE reads using MiXCR and keeps one entry per CDR3 protein. This table holds a few hundred thousand distinct CDR3 sequences, around an eighth found once. This specimen consisted of CD4+ T cells sorted from PBMCs, obtained 15 days after the yellow fever booster vaccination. Every receptor here comes from a man between 18 and 29 years old who received the YFV17D yellow fever vaccine.

The J gene is TRBJ2-1, the V gene TRBV3-1; 9 positions agree with TRBD1. Germline V gives CDR1 LGHDT, CDR2 YNNKEL (reference sequence). This CDR3 is 17 amino acids long. V was pared by 1 base and J by 7 bases, with 11 bases of the junction left unmatched. CDR3 residues: CASSQGFGQGSGNEQFF. CDR3 nucleotide sequence: TGTGCCAGCAGCCAAGGTTTCGGACAGGGGAGTGGGAATGAGCAGTTCTTC.

V gene TRBV5-6 combines with J gene TRBJ1-2; 7 bases are shared with TRBD1. V trimming: 5 bases; J trimming: 11 bases; junction bases outside the gene matches: 15. Germline assignment: CDR1 SGHDT and CDR2 YYEEEE. The CDR3 length is 14 residues. The DNA for the CDR3 is TGTGCCAGCAGGCCCGGGACAGCGGTAGTTATTTACACCTTC. Protein product: CASRPGTAVVIYTF. The variable domain in full, with the rest retrieved from reference TRBV5-6 and TRBJ1-2, is DAGVTQSPTHLIKTRGQQVTLRCSPKSGHDTVSWYQQALGQGPQFIFQYYEEEERQRGNFPDRFSGHQFPNYSSELNVNALLLGDSALYLCASRPGTAVVIYTFGSGTRLTVV.

This clonotype was seen only a few times. This chain links TRBV12-3 or TRBV12-4 with TRBJ2-5; 12 bases map to TRBD2. The CDR3 covers 16 residues. The V and J ends lost 1 base and 4 bases, in that order; junction bases with no gene match: 4. CDR3 protein: CASSLGLAGEGETQYF. CDR3 coding DNA: TGTGCCAGCAGTTTAGGACTAGCGGGGGAGGGAGAGACCCAGTACTTC.

The chain couples TRBV7-9 to TRBJ2-7; D perhaps matches TRBD2 (6 bases). The CDR3 is 15 amino acids. Germline values: CDR1 SEHNR, CDR2 FQNEAQ (reference sequence). The V gene lost 5 bases and the J gene lost 4 bases, with 18 bases spanning the gap. The CDR3 DNA follows: TGTGCCAGCAGCAGGTCCCGGGGGAGTAAGTACGAGCAGTACTTC. Amino acids: CASSRSRGSKYEQYF.

This clonotype was observed a few times. The genes are TRBV6-2 or TRBV6-3 and TRBJ2-2; D remains unclear. Germline assignment: CDR1 MNHEY and CDR2 SVGEGT. Trimming pared 3 bases from V and 3 bases from J, leaving 8 bases between. CDR3 length: 14 residues. CDR3 nucleotide sequence: TGTGCCAGCAGTTATCAATCGGACACCGGGGAGCTGTTTTTT. The encoded protein is CASSYQSDTGELFF.

This rearrangement joins TRBV20-1 to TRBJ1-1, with 10 bases matching TRBD1. The germline gives CDR1 DFQATT, CDR2 SNEGSKA (reference sequence). V lost 5 bases to trimming and J lost 1 base; unmatched junction nucleotides: 4. The CDR3 has 14 residues. This chain's CDR3 is CSAPRTGGNTEAFF. The CDR3 DNA reads as TGCAGTGCTCCGCGGACAGGGGGGAACACTGAAGCTTTCTTT.

This clonotype was picked up many times. The chain combines TRBV5-1 with TRBJ2-4; 10 nucleotides align to TRBD1. The J segment lost 7 bases and the V segment lost 0 bases, leaving 4 bases of the junction unmatched. From germline, CDR1 is SGHRS and CDR2 YFSETQ. The CDR3 spans 15 residues. Here the CDR3 reads CASSLDGQGVNIQYF. In nucleotides, the CDR3 is TGCGCCAGCAGCTTGGATGGACAGGGGGTCAACATTCAGTACTTC.

CDR3 sequence (DNA): TGTGCCAGCAGCTTAATCCAGGGGGCCACCGGGGAGCTGTTTTTT. As protein: CASSLIQGATGELFF. V usage is TRBV7-3 and J usage is TRBJ2-2; 8 positions match TRBD1. Germline V lookup: CDR1 SGHTA, CDR2 FQGTGA. J lost 4 bases, V lost 1 base, and 2 bases had no gene match. The CDR3 length is 15 residues.

The rearrangement uses TRBV12-3 or TRBV12-4 and TRBJ1-1; TRBD1 matches 9 bases. The trim removed 5 bases at V and 3 bases at J, leaving 1 base unmatched. This CDR3 is 13 amino acids long. DNA for the CDR3: TGTGCCAGCAGTCGGACAGGGGACACTGAAGCTTTCTTT. It yields the protein CASSRTGDTEAFF.

This clonotype was seen a handful of times. The chain combines TRBV20-1 with TRBJ1-5; tentative D call: TRBD1 (5 bases). Germline lookup yields CDR1 DFQATT and CDR2 SNEGSKA (reference sequence). This CDR3 spans 15 amino acids. V lost 6 bases and J 2 bases, leaving 17 bases between the germline ends. Here the CDR3 reads CSALTPGSGNQPQHF. CDR3 in DNA: TGCAGTGCCTTAACCCCAGGGTCGGGCAATCAGCCCCAGCATTTT.

This clonotype was counted a few times. The chain couples TRBV29-1 to TRBJ2-5, with 7 nucleotides matching TRBD2. CDR1 is SQVTM, CDR2 ANQGSEA, per germline. The CDR3 has 13 amino acids. V was pared by 6 bases and J by 1 base, with 5 bases of the junction left unmatched. CDR3 region: CSVSGVAQETQYF. The CDR3 region has the DNA TGCAGCGTGAGCGGGGTGGCCCAAGAGACCCAGTACTTC.

In this sample, this clonotype turned up a few times. An end of the junction does not agree with germline; a read error may underlie this. The V and J genes are TRBV6-2 or TRBV6-3 and TRBJ2-7; 7 bases fit TRBD1. The CDR3 length is 14 residues. CDR1 is MNHEY and CDR2 is SVGEGT in the germline V gene. CDR3 sequence reads: CASSKTGSSNEQYF. The CDR3 DNA is TGTGCCAGCAGTAAGACAGGGTCCTCCAACGAGCAGTACTTC.

The chain has TRBV5-1 and TRBJ1-1; TRBD1 aligns across 7 bases. Germline CDR1 and CDR2: SGHRS and YFSETQ. This CDR3 has 14 residues. J was trimmed by 3 bases and V by 9 bases; bases with no gene match: 11. CDR3 sequence (DNA): TGCGCCACCGCCAATTCGCAGGGGGACACTGAAGCTTTCTTT. As protein: CATANSQGDTEAFF.

The table lists this clonotype with a few counts. The chain recombines TRBV2 with TRBJ1-1; perhaps TRBD1 as D (5 bases). Germline CDR1 and CDR2: SNHLY and FYNNEI. V shed 3 bases and J shed 10 bases, with 12 bases lying between them. This CDR3 contains 12 residues. This CDR3 is CASSDRDLGAFF. CDR3 nucleotide sequence: TGTGCCAGCAGTGATAGGGACCTGGGAGCTTTCTTT.

The chain is built from TRBV10-3 and TRBJ2-3; 16 positions match TRBD2. In germline, CDR1 is ENHRY, CDR2 SYGVKD. The V segment lost 0 bases and the J segment 9 bases; nucleotides outside the gene matches: 9. The CDR3 has 18 amino acids. The CDR3 nucleotides are TGTGCCATCAGTGAGTCGTCGGGGACTAGCGGGGGGGGAAGGACGCAGTATTTT. Its translation is CAISESSGTSGGGRTQYF.

The chain couples TRBV28 to TRBJ2-7; TRBD1 matches 7 bases. The CDR3 covers 14 residues. Trimming removed 3 bases from V and 4 bases from J; junction bases left unmatched: 6. The germline V gene encodes CDR1 MDHEN and CDR2 SYDVKM. CDR3 region: CASSLAGTAYEQYV. In nucleotides, the CDR3 is TGTGCCAGCAGTTTGGCCGGGACAGCTTACGAGCAGTACGTC.

This chain joins TRBV18 and TRBJ1-1, with D unresolved. The CDR3 sequence is 13 residues long. CDR1 and CDR2 (germline): KGHSH, LQKENI. V was clipped by 2 bases and J by 0 bases, with 4 bases between them. CDR3 residues: CASSPEMNTEAFF. CDR3 DNA: TGTGCCAGCTCACCAGAGATGAACACTGAAGCTTTCTTT.

The sample holds a few counts of this clonotype. CDR3 bases: TGCAGCGTGGGGACTCCGGGCTACGAGCAGTACTTC. This sequence encodes CSVGTPGYEQYF. The chain is built from TRBV29-1 and TRBJ2-7; the D gene is possibly TRBD2 (6 bases). CDR3 size: 12 residues. Germline lookup yields CDR1 SQVTM and CDR2 ANQGSEA. V dropped 6 bases and J dropped 3 bases, with 12 bases sitting between them.

The CDR3 loop is CASSLVGRGSTDTQYF. The CDR3 DNA follows: TGCGCCAGCAGCTTGGTGGGGCGGGGATCGACAGATACGCAGTATTTT. The genes are TRBV5-1 and TRBJ2-3; D might be TRBD2 (6 bases). The germline V gene encodes CDR1 SGHRS and CDR2 YFSETQ. Trimming stripped 0 bases from V and 3 bases from J, with 14 bases between. The CDR3 is 16 residues long.

V is TRBV7-9 and J is TRBJ2-1, with D perhaps matching TRBD2 (7 bases). The V gene lost 0 bases and the J gene lost 0 bases, with 15 bases spanning the gap. Germline V gene sequence: CDR1 SEHNR, CDR2 FQNEAQ (reference sequence). The CDR3 sequence is 18 residues long. The CDR3 DNA reads TGTGCCAGCAGCTTAGCTGGGGGAGGGGGGAGCTCCTACAATGAGCAGTTCTTC. As protein: CASSLAGGGGSSYNEQFF.

The rearrangement links TRBV24-1 to TRBJ2-6; TRBD1 matches at 7 bases. V was clipped by 4 bases and J by 0 bases; unmatched bases: 5. The CDR3 has 17 amino acids. Germline CDR1 KGHDR, CDR2 SFDVKD. The CDR3 DNA follows: TGTGCCACCAGTGAGACAGGGTTCGACTCTGGGGCCAACGTCCTGACTTTC. Its translation: CATSETGFDSGANVLTF.

V is TRBV5-5 and J is TRBJ1-4, with a tentative D call TRBD1 (5 bases). CDR1 is SGHKS and CDR2 is YYEKEE in the germline V gene (reference sequence). Trimming removed 1 base at V and 3 bases at J, with 13 bases between. The CDR3 totals 16 residues. CDR3 coding DNA: TGTGCCAGCAGCTTGAGGGGCGCCGATCCTAATGAAAAACTGTTTTTT. It translates to CASSLRGADPNEKLFF.

This clonotype was seen a few times. The rearrangement joins TRBV3-1 to TRBJ1-5, with D unclear. The CDR3 contains 14 residues. The germline gives CDR1 LGHDT, CDR2 YNNKEL (reference sequence). V was trimmed by 1 base and J by 0 bases, leaving 4 bases between them. CDR3 protein: CASSQGVSNQPQHF. The CDR3, as DNA: TGTGCCAGCAGCCAAGGCGTTAGCAATCAGCCCCAGCATTTT.

There are many counts of this clonotype. V usage is TRBV11-2 and J usage is TRBJ2-1, with D perhaps TRBD2 (5 bases). This CDR3 spans 13 amino acids. CDR1 is SGHAT, CDR2 FQNNGV, per germline. V was pared by 6 bases and J by 7 bases, with 13 bases between. CDR3 in DNA: TGTGCCAGCAGTCTCGGACTTCAAAATGAGCAGTTCTTC. Its translation: CASSLGLQNEQFF.

Many counts were recorded for this clonotype. The chain recombines TRBV7-2 with TRBJ1-2; D gene uncertain. Germline V gives CDR1 SGHTA, CDR2 FQGNSA. This CDR3 has 15 residues. V was trimmed by 3 bases and J by 2 bases, leaving 13 bases between them. This CDR3 reads CASSFAGVGNYGYTF. DNA for the CDR3: TGTGCCAGCAGCTTTGCTGGGGTCGGGAACTATGGCTACACCTTC.

The rearrangement uses TRBV20-1 and TRBJ2-1; 9 positions match TRBD1. This CDR3 has 15 amino acids. Unmatched junction bases numbered 9, after V lost 3 bases and J lost 6 bases. Germline V gene sequence: CDR1 DFQATT, CDR2 SNEGSKA (reference sequence). CDR3 region: CSASPDRGARNEQFF. CDR3 nucleotide sequence: TGCAGTGCTAGCCCAGACAGGGGGGCCCGCAATGAGCAGTTCTTC.

This rearrangement joins TRBV6-2 or TRBV6-3 to TRBJ2-7, with D maybe TRBD1 (5 bases). V was shortened by 6 bases and J by 3 bases, with 27 bases between the two germline ends. CDR1 is MNHEY and CDR2 is SVGEGT in the germline V gene. The CDR3 runs to 18 residues. CDR3 protein: CASRPKPYVMDTRYEQYV. The CDR3 DNA reads TGTGCCAGCAGGCCTAAGCCATACGTAATGGACACCCGCTACGAGCAGTACGTC.

The rearrangement uses TRBV19 and TRBJ2-3, with 9 bases that match TRBD2. V dropped 3 bases and J dropped 8; count of bases not matched to a gene: 3. The CDR3 has 13 amino acids. Germline CDR1 is LNHDA and CDR2 is SQIVND (reference sequence). The CDR3 protein is CASSILAGPTQYF. The DNA for the CDR3 is TGTGCCAGTAGTATCCTAGCGGGGCCTACGCAGTATTTT.

In this sample, this clonotype turned up a few times. This chain links TRBV5-8 with TRBJ2-3; tentatively, D is TRBD1 (5 bases). Germline CDR1 SGHTS, CDR2 YDEGEE. The CDR3 is 15 amino acids. V lost 4 bases and J lost 1, with 13 bases in between. This chain's CDR3 is CASSNGAGRTDTQYF. The CDR3 DNA sequence: TGTGCCAGCAGCAATGGGGCAGGGCGCACAGATACGCAGTATTTT.

The V and J genes are TRBV12-3 or TRBV12-4 and TRBJ2-3; D might be TRBD1 or TRBD2, each matching 6 bases. V lost 6 bases and J 6 bases, leaving 16 bases between the germline ends. The CDR3 extends over 14 amino acids. The CDR3 region has the DNA TGTGCCAGCAGCCCTAGGGGGGCAAGTGATACGCAGTATTTT. This gives the protein CASSPRGASDTQYF.

This clonotype has just a few counts. V and J are TRBV28 and TRBJ1-6; tentative D call: TRBD1 (5 bases). Looked up from germline, CDR1 is MDHEN and CDR2 is SYDVKM. Trimming removed 6 bases from V and 9 bases from J, with 21 bases in between. The CDR3 runs 16 residues. In DNA form, the CDR3 reads TGTGCCAGCAGCTTCGGGGCATTTACGGTGATTTCACCCCTCCACTTT. It specifies CASSFGAFTVISPLHF.

V is TRBV6-1 and J is TRBJ2-5; D remains unclear. Trimming took off 6 bases at V and 2 bases at J, with 19 bases between the two ends. The CDR3 is 16 residues long. Germline V gene lookup returns CDR1 MNHNS and CDR2 SASEGT. Here the CDR3 DNA reads TGTGCCAGCAGCAAAAGACCTGGAATAGCACAAGAGACCCAGTACTTC. Its protein is CASSKRPGIAQETQYF.